Following are 7 T cell receptor beta chains from one sample sequenced in a study of identical twins. TCRdb reprocessed the 5' RACE reads via MiXCR and lists one record per CDR3 protein. The sample yields under 1 million distinct CDR3 sequences, roughly an eighth seen once. These data were likewise used in another study, on yellow fever vaccine responses in identical twins.

Source material: PBMCs. All receptors come from a woman aged 18-29 years in good health.

V usage is TRBV5-1 and J usage is TRBJ2-5; 12 bases are shared with TRBD1. This CDR3 has 16 residues. Unmatched junction bases numbered 9, after V lost 4 bases and J lost 5 bases. Germline CDR1 SGHRS, CDR2 YFSETQ. As DNA, the CDR3 is TGCGCCAGCAGCGACCCGGGACAGGGGGCGCGGGAGACCCAGTACTTC. This sequence encodes CASSDPGQGARETQYF. Supplemented by reference TRBV5-1 and TRBJ2-5, the full variable domain reads KAGVTQTPRYLIKTRGQQVTLSCSPISGHRSVSWYQQTPGQGLQFLFEYFSETQRNKGNFPGRFSGRQFSNSRSEMNVSTLELGDSALYLCASSDPGQGARETQYFGPGTRLLVL.

CDR3 residues: CASTGGFTRDSYEQYF. The DNA for the CDR3 is TGTGCCAGCACGGGGGGTTTTACGCGTGACTCCTACGAGCAGTACTTC. The rearrangement links TRBV6-4 to TRBJ2-7; 7 nucleotides agree with TRBD2. Germline assignment: CDR1 MRHNA and CDR2 SNTAGT. With V trimmed by 7 bases and J by 0 bases, 12 bases remained unmatched. The CDR3 length is 16 residues.

This clonotype was found a few times. CDR3 DNA: TGTGCCAGCAGTGAACCTAGAGAGCAGTTCTTC. This gives the protein CASSEPREQFF. The chain employs TRBV6-1 and TRBJ2-1; D is ambiguous. V dropped 2 bases and J dropped 10 bases, with 6 bases sitting between them. This CDR3 is built from 11 residues. CDR1 and CDR2 (germline): MNHNS, SASEGT.

This clonotype was detected a few times. This chain joins TRBV15 and TRBJ2-1; D perhaps matches TRBD2 (6 bases). V was shortened by 5 bases and J by 8 bases, with 10 bases between the two germline ends. CDR1 LNHNV and CDR2 YYDKDF come from the germline V gene (reference sequence). This CDR3 has 12 amino acids. The CDR3 here is CATSGGADEQFF. The CDR3 DNA sequence: TGTGCCACCAGCGGCGGGGCGGATGAGCAGTTCTTC.

The V and J genes are TRBV6-5 and TRBJ2-3; a weak D match, TRBD2 (5 bases). Trimming stripped 3 bases from V and 2 bases from J, with 12 bases between. CDR1 is MNHEY, CDR2 SVGAGI, per germline. The CDR3 is made up of 15 amino acids. CDR3 bases: TGTGCCAGCAGTTATGTCGGGAACCCCACAGATACGCAGTATTTT. Its translation: CASSYVGNPTDTQYF.

Only a few counts were recorded for this clonotype. This chain uses TRBV5-1 with TRBJ2-7; the match to TRBD1 covers 8 bases. The junction had 3 bases not matched to a gene; V was cut back by 0 bases and J by 7 bases. Germline values: CDR1 SGHRS, CDR2 YFSETQ. The CDR3 has 13 amino acids. This CDR3 reads CASSLGTGREQYV. The DNA for the CDR3 is TGCGCCAGCAGCTTGGGGACAGGGAGAGAGCAGTACGTC.

This clonotype was found a few times. The CDR3 region has the DNA TGTGCCAGCAGTTCTCGGGACGTAAGATCTGGAAACACCATATATTTT. Its protein is CASSSRDVRSGNTIYF. V and J are TRBV12-3 or TRBV12-4 and TRBJ1-3; TRBD1 might be the D (5 bases). The CDR3 length is 16 residues. V was clipped by 4 bases and J by 1 base, with 14 bases between them.